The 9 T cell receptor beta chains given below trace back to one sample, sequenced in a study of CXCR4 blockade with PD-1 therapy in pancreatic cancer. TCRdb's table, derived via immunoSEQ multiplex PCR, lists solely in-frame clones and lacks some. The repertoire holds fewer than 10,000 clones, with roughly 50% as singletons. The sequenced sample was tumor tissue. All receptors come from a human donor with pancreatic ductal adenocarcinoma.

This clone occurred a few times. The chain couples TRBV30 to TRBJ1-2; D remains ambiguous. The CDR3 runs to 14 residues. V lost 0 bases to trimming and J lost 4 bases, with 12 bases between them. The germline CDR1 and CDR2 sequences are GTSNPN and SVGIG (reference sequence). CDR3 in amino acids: CAWSVREGVYGYTF. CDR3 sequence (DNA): TGTGCCTGGAGTGTGAGGGAAGGAGTCTATGGCTACACCTTC.

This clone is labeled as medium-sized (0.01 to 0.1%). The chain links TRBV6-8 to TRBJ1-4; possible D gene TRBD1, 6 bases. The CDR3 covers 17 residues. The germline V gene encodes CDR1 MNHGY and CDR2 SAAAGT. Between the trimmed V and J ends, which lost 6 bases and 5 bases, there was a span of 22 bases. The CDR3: CASSSGWGRPINEKLFF. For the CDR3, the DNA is TGTGCCAGCAGCAGCGGATGGGGGCGGCCAATCAATGAAAAACTGTTTTTT.

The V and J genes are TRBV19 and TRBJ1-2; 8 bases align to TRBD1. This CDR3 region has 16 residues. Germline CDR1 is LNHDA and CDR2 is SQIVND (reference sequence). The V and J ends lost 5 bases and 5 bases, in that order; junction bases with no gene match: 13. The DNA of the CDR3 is TGTGCCAGTAGTCCACCACGGACAGGGCCGGTTTATGGCTACACCTTC. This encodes CASSPPRTGPVYGYTF.

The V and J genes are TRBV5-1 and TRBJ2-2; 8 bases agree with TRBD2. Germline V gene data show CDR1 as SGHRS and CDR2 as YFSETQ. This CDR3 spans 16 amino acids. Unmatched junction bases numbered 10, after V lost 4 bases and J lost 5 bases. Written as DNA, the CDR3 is TGCGCCAGCAGCCCAACAGCGGGAGTACGTACCGGGGAGCTGTTTTTT. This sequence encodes CASSPTAGVRTGELFF.

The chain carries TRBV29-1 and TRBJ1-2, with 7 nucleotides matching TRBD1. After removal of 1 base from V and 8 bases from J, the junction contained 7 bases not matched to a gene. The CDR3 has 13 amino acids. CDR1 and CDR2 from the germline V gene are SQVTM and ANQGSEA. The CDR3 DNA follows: TGCAGCGTTGAAGTCGGCAGGGGGATCGGCTACACCTTC. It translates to CSVEVGRGIGYTF.

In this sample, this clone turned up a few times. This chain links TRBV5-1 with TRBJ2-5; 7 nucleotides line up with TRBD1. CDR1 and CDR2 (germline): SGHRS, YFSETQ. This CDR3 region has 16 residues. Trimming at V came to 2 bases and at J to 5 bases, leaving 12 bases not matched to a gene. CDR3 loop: CASSFSGTDPRETQYF. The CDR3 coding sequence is TGCGCCAGCAGCTTCTCCGGGACAGACCCGAGGGAGACCCAGTACTTC. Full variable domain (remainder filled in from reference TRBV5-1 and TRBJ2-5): KAGVTQTPRYLIKTRGQQVTLSCSPISGHRSVSWYQQTPGQGLQFLFEYFSETQRNKGNFPGRFSGRQFSNSRSEMNVSTLELGDSALYLCASSFSGTDPRETQYFGPGTRLLVL.

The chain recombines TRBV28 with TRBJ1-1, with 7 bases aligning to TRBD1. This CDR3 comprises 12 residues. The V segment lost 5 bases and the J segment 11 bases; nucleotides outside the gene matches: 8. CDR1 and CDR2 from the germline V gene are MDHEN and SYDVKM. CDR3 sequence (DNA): TGTGCCAGCAGTCCTATAGACAGGGCGGCTTTCTTT. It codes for CASSPIDRAAFF.

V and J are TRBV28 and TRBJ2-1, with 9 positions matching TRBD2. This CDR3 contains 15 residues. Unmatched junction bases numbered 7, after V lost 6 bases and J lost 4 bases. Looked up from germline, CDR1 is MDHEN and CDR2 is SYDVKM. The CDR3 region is CASSPTSGEYNEQFF. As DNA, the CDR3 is TGTGCCAGCAGCCCGACTAGCGGAGAATACAATGAGCAGTTCTTC.

Here the CDR3 reads CSVEVPGQEYTEAFF. For the CDR3, the DNA is TGCAGCGTTGAAGTCCCTGGACAGGAATACACTGAAGCTTTCTTT. The rearrangement links TRBV29-1 to TRBJ1-1; 7 nucleotides line up with TRBD1. Unmatched junction bases numbered 8, after V lost 1 base and J lost 3 bases. Looked up from germline, CDR1 is SQVTM and CDR2 is ANQGSEA. The CDR3 loop spans 15 amino acids.